This entry lists 8 T cell receptor beta chains sequenced from one sample in a study of blood T cells in healthy people across ages (dated by TCRdb to between 2014 and 2016). To prepare the library, 5' RACE was applied. Sequenced on an Illumina HiSeq 2500. The second PCR ran for about 7 to 11 cycles and used a J-beta primer mix along with a sample-barcoded 5' primer. The raw public data were reprocessed by TCRdb itself: fastp quality trimming at Q25, MiXCR clonotype calling, in-frame beta chains only. When rows share a CDR3 protein, they turn into one entry using the most common DNA and genes. The sample table contains 600,000 or so distinct CDR3 sequences; only one count was recorded for approximately 30% of them. 15% to 18% of the sample comes from the top ten. Sequenced sample: blood. These receptors all stem from a woman of 80 years or more in good health.

This clonotype appeared a few times. This chain uses TRBV30 with TRBJ1-6, with 8 bases that match TRBD1. V dropped 0 bases and J dropped 11; count of bases not matched to a gene: 6. This CDR3 contains 14 residues. The V gene's germline CDR1 is GTSNPN and CDR2 SVGIG (reference sequence). The CDR3 sequence: CAWSVDRGNPPLHF. DNA for the CDR3: TGTGCCTGGAGTGTAGACAGGGGAAATCCACCCCTCCACTTT. Supplemented by reference TRBV30 and TRBJ1-6, the full variable domain reads SQTIHQWPATLVQPVGSPLSLECTVEGTSNPNLYWYRQAAGRGLQLLFYSVGIGQISSEVPQNLSASRPQDRQFILSSKKLLLSDSGFYLCAWSVDRGNPPLHFGNGTRLTVT.

Ten or more counts support this clonotype. The J gene is TRBJ2-7, the V gene TRBV28; 8 nucleotides match TRBD2. V lost 4 bases to trimming and J lost 0 bases; unmatched junction nucleotides: 5. Germline CDR1 MDHEN, CDR2 SYDVKM. The CDR3 consists of 15 residues. DNA for the CDR3: TGTGCCAGCAGTTCCGAGCGGGGGCACTCCTACGAGCAGTACTTC. This gives the protein CASSSERGHSYEQYF.

This clonotype has ten or more counts. V is TRBV7-9 and J is TRBJ2-1; 10 nucleotides agree with TRBD1. Germline V lookup: CDR1 SEHNR, CDR2 FQNEAQ (reference sequence). This CDR3 comprises 15 residues. V was clipped by 2 bases and J by 6 bases; unmatched bases: 4. CDR3 loop: CASSLPGQGPNEQFF. The CDR3 DNA reads as TGTGCCAGCAGCTTACCGGGACAGGGGCCCAATGAGCAGTTCTTC.

The chain is built from TRBV7-2 and TRBJ2-1, with TRBD2 as a possible D gene (5 bases). Between the trimmed V and J ends, which lost 1 base and 3 bases, there was a span of 7 bases. The germline V gene has CDR1 SGHTA and CDR2 FQGNSA. This CDR3 is built from 14 residues. DNA for the CDR3: TGTGCCAGCAGCTTAGGGGGAGTCTACAATGAGCAGTTCTTC. This gives the protein CASSLGGVYNEQFF.

This clonotype was counted ten times or more. The CDR3 bases are TGTGCCAGCAGGGGGACAGATTTCAATCAGCCCCAGCATTTT. Residues: CASRGTDFNQPQHF. The chain uses TRBV6-6 and TRBJ1-5; 7 bases align to TRBD1. Germline V lookup: CDR1 MNHNY, CDR2 SVGAGI (reference sequence). This CDR3 has 14 residues. J was trimmed by 3 bases and V by 6 bases; bases with no gene match: 5.

This clonotype was observed at least ten times. The rearrangement links TRBV20-1 to TRBJ2-5; D remains unclear. The CDR3 covers 11 residues. Trimming removed 2 bases from V and 11 bases from J, with 12 bases in between. Germline CDR1 DFQATT, CDR2 SNEGSKA (reference sequence). The CDR3 nucleotides are TGCAGTGCTAGACTGGTGGGTGAGCAGTACTTC. This translates into CSARLVGEQYF.

The table lists this clonotype with many counts. V and J are TRBV9 and TRBJ2-7; 8 nucleotides match TRBD1. This CDR3 region has 16 residues. With 3 bases clipped from V and 4 bases from J, the junction kept 12 bases outside the gene matches. CDR1 SGDLS and CDR2 YYNGEE come from the germline V gene. CDR3 region: CASSGGAQGAKYEQYF. The DNA for the CDR3 is TGTGCCAGCAGCGGCGGGGCTCAGGGGGCTAAGTACGAGCAGTACTTC.

The CDR3 bases are TGCAGTGCTAGAAAAGCGGGGGGCTACAATGAGCAGTTCTTC. Its translation is CSARKAGGYNEQFF. This rearrangement joins TRBV20-1 to TRBJ2-1; the match to TRBD2 covers 9 bases. After removal of 2 bases from V and 3 bases from J, the junction contained 2 bases not matched to a gene. This CDR3 contains 14 residues. CDR1 DFQATT and CDR2 SNEGSKA come from the germline V gene (reference sequence).